This T cell receptor (beta chain) is drawn from a study of blood T cell repertoires in COVID-19. Study overall: Italy, Spain and the United States were the sources of the convalescent and acute COVID-19 samples.

Authors' methods: From reference gene primer amplification, estimates of nucleated cell counts were derived. Some clones are missing from TCRdb's copy, which holds only in-frame ones; the method was immunoSEQ multiplex PCR. The D gene and trimming were derived from the DNA, and the V and J assignments and clone size from that table. The table lists about 380,000 clones, 70% to 85% of them singletons. J gave up 2 bases and V 6 bases, and 2 bases lay outside the gene matches. From germline, CDR1 is SNHLY and CDR2 FYNNEI. CDR3 size: 13 residues. This TCR was sampled from a human donor with acute or convalescent COVID-19. The donor label of this sample is uncertain. The source material was peripheral blood. The chain links TRBV2 to TRBJ2-5, with 8 bases fitting TRBD1. CDR3 in amino acids: CASRGDRQETQYF. The CDR3 DNA is TGTGCCAGCAGAGGGGACAGGCAAGAGACCCAGTACTTC.